The rows below give T cell receptor beta chains drawn from one sample of a study of cytomegalovirus exposure and HLA in healthy donors. Libraries were prepared by immunoSEQ multiplex PCR; TCRdb keeps only in-frame clonotypes and omits some of them. Of 110,000 or so clones listed, more than 75% were seen once; the top ten hold 2.1%. Input material: PBMCs. The receptors were sampled from a woman in her twenties or thirties in good health and CMV-seronegative. Each CDR3 is given with its conserved first and last residue. Fields, in order: J gene, V gene, CDR3 protein.

J gene: TRBJ2-7
V gene: TRBV6-1
CDR3 protein: CASSERAGGPYEQYF

J gene: TRBJ2-7
V gene: TRBV6-5
CDR3 protein: CANSYGRGGTYEQYF

J gene: TRBJ1-1
V gene: TRBV2
CDR3 protein: CASSSNRDRGLNTEAFF

J gene: TRBJ2-7
V gene: TRBV6-1
CDR3 protein: CASSEPREQYF

J gene: TRBJ1-1
V gene: TRBV7-3
CDR3 protein: CASSNSGGFGNTEAFF

J gene: TRBJ1-2
V gene: TRBV10-3
CDR3 protein: CAISESVGAGNLYGYTF

J gene: TRBJ2-5
V gene: TRBV9
CDR3 protein: CASSVGLAETQYF

J gene: TRBJ1-2
V gene: TRBV7-2
CDR3 protein: CASGPGTGMYGYTF

J gene: TRBJ1-3
V gene: TRBV6-5
CDR3 protein: CASSYSALAGNTIYF

J gene: TRBJ2-2
V gene: TRBV6-5
CDR3 protein: CASSSGGRRTGELFF

J gene: TRBJ2-3
V gene: TRBV7-2
CDR3 protein: CASSRAPGQGADTQYF

J gene: TRBJ2-7
V gene: TRBV28
CDR3 protein: CASAGQASLSSYEQYF

J gene: TRBJ1-2
V gene: TRBV14
CDR3 protein: CASSQDQIYGYTF

J gene: TRBJ1-2
V gene: TRBV19
CDR3 protein: CASSSRANYGYTF

J gene: TRBJ2-7
V gene: TRBV28
CDR3 protein: CASSSKARAGVIPYEQYF

J gene: TRBJ2-7
V gene: TRBV2
CDR3 protein: CASSGSGRGLYEQYF

J gene: TRBJ2-5
V gene: TRBV2
CDR3 protein: CASSGVLAGGRETQYF

J gene: TRBJ2-6
V gene: TRBV7-3
CDR3 protein: CASSPYRGSGANVLTF

J gene: TRBJ1-1
V gene: TRBV27
CDR3 protein: CASRIQGMNTEAFF

J gene: TRBJ1-5
V gene: TRBV19
CDR3 protein: CASSAQGAGQPQHF

J gene: TRBJ1-1
V gene: TRBV4-2
CDR3 protein: CASSPETGSGNTEAFF

J gene: TRBJ2-7
V gene: TRBV7-8
CDR3 protein: CASSPGTGSYEQYF

J gene: TRBJ2-5
V gene: TRBV7-9
CDR3 protein: CASSVSGTGGETQYF

J gene: TRBJ2-5
V gene: TRBV14
CDR3 protein: CASSQDFDRNQETQYF

J gene: TRBJ2-1
V gene: TRBV5-1
CDR3 protein: CATDTGRGDEQFF

J gene: TRBJ2-1
V gene: TRBV10-2
CDR3 protein: CASSVLAGGPHNEQFF

J gene: TRBJ2-3
V gene: TRBV30
CDR3 protein: CAWSVRGVQDFTDTQYF

J gene: TRBJ1-1
V gene: TRBV7-9
CDR3 protein: CASSLGTRAEAFF

J gene: TRBJ2-5
V gene: TRBV15
CDR3 protein: CATSTYQTGGLAGYQETQYF

J gene: TRBJ2-1
V gene: TRBV7-2
CDR3 protein: CASSPTRINEQFF

J gene: TRBJ2-3
V gene: TRBV11-2
CDR3 protein: CASSLGARGTDTQYF

J gene: TRBJ2-1
V gene: TRBV4-1
CDR3 protein: CASSQELAIDNEQFF

J gene: TRBJ2-1
V gene: TRBV5-1
CDR3 protein: CASSLDGAQGKFF

J gene: TRBJ2-3
V gene: TRBV6-5
CDR3 protein: CATAFGGRSDTQYF

J gene: TRBJ1-2
V gene: TRBV5-4
CDR3 protein: CASSLAREGPGYGYTF

J gene: TRBJ1-6
V gene: TRBV5-1
CDR3 protein: CASSRTGGDIGSPLHF

J gene: TRBJ1-5
V gene: TRBV7-9
CDR3 protein: CASSRGQANQPQHF

J gene: TRBJ2-3
V gene: TRBV18
CDR3 protein: CASSPPRTGGDTDTQYF

J gene: TRBJ2-7
V gene: TRBV4-3
CDR3 protein: CASSQGRQVTYEQYF

J gene: TRBJ2-1
V gene: TRBV5-6
CDR3 protein: CASSPSPGGRRNEQFF

J gene: TRBJ2-1
V gene: TRBV9
CDR3 protein: CASSPKTRGNEQFF

J gene: TRBJ1-2
V gene: TRBV19
CDR3 protein: CASTRGTGSDWYGYTF

J gene: TRBJ2-7
V gene: TRBV5-1
CDR3 protein: CASSFERSYEQYF

J gene: TRBJ1-1
V gene: TRBV2
CDR3 protein: CASTGIGGRTEAFF

J gene: TRBJ1-3
V gene: TRBV6-6
CDR3 protein: CASFDRAGNTIYF

J gene: TRBJ2-7
V gene: TRBV6-5
CDR3 protein: CASSYSGGSYEQYF

J gene: TRBJ1-6
V gene: TRBV4-1
CDR3 protein: CASSQGSPTASPLHF